This T cell receptor (beta chain) appears in the sequencing data of a study of cytomegalovirus exposure and HLA in healthy donors. Primers for the PCR totalled 60 Vbeta and 13 Jbeta. Assay used: immunoSEQ multiplex PCR; TCRdb lists only in-frame clones, some missing. Of 55,000 to 70,000 clones listed, 80% were seen once; the top ten hold 5.5% to 7%. V trimming: 7 bases; J trimming: 9 bases; junction bases outside the gene matches: 5. The CDR3 is 11 amino acids. Germline-derived CDR1 and CDR2 are DFQATT and SNEGSKA (reference sequence). Sequenced: PBMCs. The source of this sequence is a male donor in good health and CMV-seronegative. V and J are TRBV20-1 and TRBJ2-5; 10 nucleotides align to TRBD1. The CDR3 loop is CSGRTGGPQYF. CDR3 coding DNA: TGCAGTGGACGGACAGGGGGACCCCAGTACTTC.